Only a few counts were recorded for the clone carrying this TCR beta chain. What it binds is unknown. Time point: blood 2 weeks post-SBRT. Treatment indicated: 15 Gy SBRT to primary tumor, nephrectomy 4 weeks later. Serial blood draws occurred at baseline and 2 and 4 weeks post-SBRT. The tumor was a clear cell renal cell carcinoma. This sample stems from a study of radiation and T cells in renal cell carcinoma. Study-wide points: From baseline, blood top tumor clonotypes peaked at 2 weeks post-radiation. Baseline intratumoral clonotype presence is unknown without pretreatment biopsies.

Here immunoSEQ multiplex PCR was the method, and the copy in TCRdb shows in-frame clones only, minus some. The repertoire consists of roughly 130,000 clones, with about 88% occurring once and the leading ten covering 5.8%. V shed 0 bases, J shed 7 bases, and the junction held 8 bases outside the gene matches. The CDR3 has 16 residues. Germline V gene lookup returns CDR1 MRHNA and CDR2 SNTAGT. V and J are TRBV6-4 and TRBJ2-2; 7 nucleotides align to TRBD2. This specimen consisted of blood, obtained from a patient whose treatment included radiotherapy and nephrectomy. The receptor was derived from a woman between 65 and 79 years old with renal cell carcinoma. For the CDR3, the DNA is TGTGCCAGCAGTGACTCGAACGGGGGGTCAGGCGGGGAGCTGTTTTTT. As protein: CASSDSNGGSGGELFF.